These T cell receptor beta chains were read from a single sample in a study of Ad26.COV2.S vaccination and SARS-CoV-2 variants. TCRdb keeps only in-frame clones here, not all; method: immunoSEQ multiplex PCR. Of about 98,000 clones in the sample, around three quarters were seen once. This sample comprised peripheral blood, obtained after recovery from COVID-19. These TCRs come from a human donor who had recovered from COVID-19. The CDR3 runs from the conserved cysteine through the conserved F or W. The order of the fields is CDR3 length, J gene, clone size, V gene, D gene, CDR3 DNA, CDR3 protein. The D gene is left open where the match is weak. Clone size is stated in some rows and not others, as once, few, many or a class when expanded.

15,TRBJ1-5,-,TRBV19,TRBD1,TGTGCCAGTAGTATAATAGGGGGCGGAAGTCAGCCCCAGCATTTT,CASSIIGGGSQPQHF
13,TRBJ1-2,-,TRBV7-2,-,TGTGCCAGCAGCTTGGATACTAACTATGGCTACACCTTC,CASSLDTNYGYTF
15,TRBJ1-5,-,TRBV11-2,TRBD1,TGTGCCAGCAGCTTACAGGGACAGATAAATCAGCCCCAGCATTTT,CASSLQGQINQPQHF
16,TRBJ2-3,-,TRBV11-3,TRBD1,TGTGCCAGCAGCTTAAGGGGGACAGGGGGCACAGATACGCAGTATTTT,CASSLRGTGGTDTQYF
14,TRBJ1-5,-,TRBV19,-,TGTGCCAGTAGTATTTCAGGGAGCAATCAGCCCCAGCATTTT,CASSISGSNQPQHF
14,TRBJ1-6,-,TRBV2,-,TGTGCCAGCTACGCCGGGACTTTAGGTTCACCCCTCCACTTT,CASYAGTLGSPLHF
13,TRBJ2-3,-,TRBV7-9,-,TGTGCCAGCAGCTCCCCTGGGACAGATACGCAGTATTTT,CASSSPGTDTQYF
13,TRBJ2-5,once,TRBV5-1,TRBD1,TGCGCCAGCAGCCCCGGACAGGGGGAGACCCAGTACTTC,CASSPGQGETQYF
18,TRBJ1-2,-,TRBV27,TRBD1,TGTGCCAGCAGTTTCTCGCGGACAGGGGGCTGGATAAACTATGGCTACACCTTC,CASSFSRTGGWINYGYTF
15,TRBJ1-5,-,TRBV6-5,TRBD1,TGTGCCAGCAGGTGGGACAGGGATAGCAATCAGCCCCAGCATTTT,CASRWDRDSNQPQHF
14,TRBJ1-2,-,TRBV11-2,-,TGTGCCAGCAGCCCCGAAGTCGCTCCCTTTGGCTACACCTTC,CASSPEVAPFGYTF
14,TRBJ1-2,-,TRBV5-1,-,TGCGCCAGCAGCTTGGGCGTAGGCTCCTATGGCTACACCTTC,CASSLGVGSYGYTF
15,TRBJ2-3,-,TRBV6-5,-,TGTGCCAGCAGTTACTCGGGGTCCAGGGGAGATACGCAGTATTTT,CASSYSGSRGDTQYF
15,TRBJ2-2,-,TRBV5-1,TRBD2,TGCGCCAGCAGCCTGGCGGGGGTGGAGACCGGGGAGCTGTTTTTT,CASSLAGVETGELFF
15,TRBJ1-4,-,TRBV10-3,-,TGTGCCATCAGTGAGCTCCGTGGGGCTAATGAAAAACTGTTTTTT,CAISELRGANEKLFF
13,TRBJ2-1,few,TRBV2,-,TGTGCCAGCAGCCGGGAAGGTCGCAATGAGCAGTTCTTC,CASSREGRNEQFF
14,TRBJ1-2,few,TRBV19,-,TGTGCCAGTAGTATAGCCCAGGGCATCTATGGCTACACCTTC,CASSIAQGIYGYTF
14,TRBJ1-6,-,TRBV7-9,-,TGTGCCAGCAGCCCGGACAGCGGGAATTCACCCCTCCACTTT,CASSPDSGNSPLHF
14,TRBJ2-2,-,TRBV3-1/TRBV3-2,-,TGTGCCAGCAGGGTTCAGGGGAGGTCCGGGGAGCTGTTTTTT,CASRVQGRSGELFF
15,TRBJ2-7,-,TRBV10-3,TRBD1,TGTGCCATCAGTTTTTCCCAGGGGGCGGCCTACGAGCAGTACTTC,CAISFSQGAAYEQYF
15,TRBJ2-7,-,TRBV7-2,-,TGTGCCAGCAGCAACATGGGGGGTCGGGCCTACGAGCAGTACTTC,CASSNMGGRAYEQYF
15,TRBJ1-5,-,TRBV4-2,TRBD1,TGTGCCAGCAGCGCTTGGACAGGGGGTATTGAGCCCCAGCATTTT,CASSAWTGGIEPQHF
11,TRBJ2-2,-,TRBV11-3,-,TGTGCCAGCAGCCTTCAAGGGGAGCTGTTTTTT,CASSLQGELFF
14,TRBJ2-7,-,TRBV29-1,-,TGCAGCGTTGACTTTTCCGGCAGCCTCTACGAGCAGTACTTC,CSVDFSGSLYEQYF
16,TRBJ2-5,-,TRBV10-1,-,TGCGCCAGCAGTGAGTCGCAGAGTTGGAGACAAGAGACCCAGTACTTC,CASSESQSWRQETQYF
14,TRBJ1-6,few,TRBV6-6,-,TGTGCCAGCAGCCGGGACGGCAATAATTCACCCCTCCACTTT,CASSRDGNNSPLHF
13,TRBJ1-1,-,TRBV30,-,TGTGCCTGGAGTGATCTGTTGGACAGCGAAGCTTTCTTT,CAWSDLLDSEAFF
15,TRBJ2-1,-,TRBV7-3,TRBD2,TGTGCCAGCAGCTACGTAGCGGGGGGGTACAATGAGCAGTTCTTC,CASSYVAGGYNEQFF
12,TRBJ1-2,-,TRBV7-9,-,TGTGCCAGCAGCTTAGACCGGCTCGGCTACACCTTC,CASSLDRLGYTF
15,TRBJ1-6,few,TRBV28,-,TGTGCCAGCAGCAAACTCTCAACGGGACTCTCCCCCCTCCACTTT,CASSKLSTGLSPLHF
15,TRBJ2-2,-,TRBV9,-,TGTGCCAGCGCGACAAGGGGCGCTGATACCGGGGAGCTGTTTTTT,CASATRGADTGELFF
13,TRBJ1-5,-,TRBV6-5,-,TGTGCCAGCAGACTTGGACACAATCAGCCCCAGCATTTT,CASRLGHNQPQHF
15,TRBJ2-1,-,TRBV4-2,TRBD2,TGTGCCAGCAGCCCTGAGACTAGCGGGGGTTCTGAGCAGTTCTTC,CASSPETSGGSEQFF
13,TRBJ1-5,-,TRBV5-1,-,TGCGCCAGCAGATCAGGGGTGAATCAGCCCCAGCATTTT,CASRSGVNQPQHF
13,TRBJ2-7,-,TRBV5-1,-,TGCGCCAGCAGCGTATACTTTGGGGACGAGCAGTACTTC,CASSVYFGDEQYF
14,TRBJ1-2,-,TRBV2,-,TGTGCCAGCAGTGAGGGGGGGAGAAGCAATGGCTACACCTTC,CASSEGGRSNGYTF
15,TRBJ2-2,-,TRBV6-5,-,TGTGCCAGCAGCATAGAGGGGGTGAGGACCGGGGAGCTGTTTTTT,CASSIEGVRTGELFF
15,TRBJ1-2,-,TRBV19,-,TGTGCCAGTAGTATCGTAGGGAATGGGAACTATGGCTACACCTTC,CASSIVGNGNYGYTF
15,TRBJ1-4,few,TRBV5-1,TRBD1,TGCGCCAGCGGGACAGCCCCTGGGACTAATGAAAAACTGTTTTTT,CASGTAPGTNEKLFF
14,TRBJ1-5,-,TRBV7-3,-,TGTGCCAGCAGCTTAGACCATGGGAGTCAGCCCCAGCATTTT,CASSLDHGSQPQHF
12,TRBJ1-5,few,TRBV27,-,TGTGCCAGCAGTGCCTCCAATCAGCCCCAGCATTTT,CASSASNQPQHF
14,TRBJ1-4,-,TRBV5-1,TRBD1,TGCGCCAGCAGCGTGACAGGGGCTGATGAAAAACTGTTTTTT,CASSVTGADEKLFF
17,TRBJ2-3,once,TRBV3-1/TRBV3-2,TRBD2,TGTGCCAGCAGCCTGCAAACGACTAGCGGGATTGGGGATACGCAGTATTTT,CASSLQTTSGIGDTQYF
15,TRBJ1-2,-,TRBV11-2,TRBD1,TGTGCCATCTTGGCTGGGGACAGGGGAAGGTATGGCTACACCTTC,CAILAGDRGRYGYTF
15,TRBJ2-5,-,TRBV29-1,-,TGCAGCGTTGCTTTCCTAGCCTCATATCAAGAGACCCAGTACTTC,CSVAFLASYQETQYF
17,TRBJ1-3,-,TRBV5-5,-,TGTGCCAGCAGCCTCCGACATGGGAAAAGCTCTGGAAACACCATATATTTT,CASSLRHGKSSGNTIYF